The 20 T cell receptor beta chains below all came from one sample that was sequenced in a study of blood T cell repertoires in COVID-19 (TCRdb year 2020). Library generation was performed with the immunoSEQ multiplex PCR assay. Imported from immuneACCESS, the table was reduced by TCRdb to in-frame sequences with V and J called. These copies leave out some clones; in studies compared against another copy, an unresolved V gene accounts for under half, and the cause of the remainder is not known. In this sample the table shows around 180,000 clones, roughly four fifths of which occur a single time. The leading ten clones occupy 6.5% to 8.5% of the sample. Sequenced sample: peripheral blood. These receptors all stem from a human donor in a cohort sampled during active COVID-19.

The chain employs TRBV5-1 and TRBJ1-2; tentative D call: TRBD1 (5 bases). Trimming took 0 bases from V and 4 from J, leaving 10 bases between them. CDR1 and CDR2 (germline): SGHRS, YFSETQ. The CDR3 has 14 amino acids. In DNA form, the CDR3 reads TGCGCCAGCAGCTTGGAGGGAGGGGCCTATGGCTACACCTTC. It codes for CASSLEGGAYGYTF.

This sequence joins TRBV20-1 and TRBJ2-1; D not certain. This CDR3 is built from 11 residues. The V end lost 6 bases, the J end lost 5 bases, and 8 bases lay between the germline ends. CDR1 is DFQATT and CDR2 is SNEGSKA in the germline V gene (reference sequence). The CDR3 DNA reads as TGCAGTGCAGACCGGGACAATGAGCAGTTCTTC. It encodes CSADRDNEQFF.

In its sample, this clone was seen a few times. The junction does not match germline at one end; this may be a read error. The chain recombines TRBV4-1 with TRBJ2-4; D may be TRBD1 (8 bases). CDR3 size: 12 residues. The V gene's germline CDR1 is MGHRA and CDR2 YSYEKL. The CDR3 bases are TGCGCCAGCAGCCATACAGGGGGGGGTGTGAACTTC. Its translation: CASSHTGGGVNF.

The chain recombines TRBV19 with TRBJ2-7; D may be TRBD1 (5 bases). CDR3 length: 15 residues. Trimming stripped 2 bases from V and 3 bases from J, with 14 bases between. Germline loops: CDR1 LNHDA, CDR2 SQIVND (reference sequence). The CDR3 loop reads CASSIRWGQDYEQYF. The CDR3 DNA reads TGTGCCAGTAGTATAAGATGGGGCCAAGACTACGAGCAGTACTTC.

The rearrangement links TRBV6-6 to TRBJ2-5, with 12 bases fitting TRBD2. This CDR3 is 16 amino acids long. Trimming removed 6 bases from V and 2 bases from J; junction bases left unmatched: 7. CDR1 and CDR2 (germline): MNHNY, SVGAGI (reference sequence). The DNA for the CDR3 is TGTGCCAGCAGACGGACTAGCGGGGCGCCTCAAGAGACCCAGTACTTC. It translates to CASRRTSGAPQETQYF.

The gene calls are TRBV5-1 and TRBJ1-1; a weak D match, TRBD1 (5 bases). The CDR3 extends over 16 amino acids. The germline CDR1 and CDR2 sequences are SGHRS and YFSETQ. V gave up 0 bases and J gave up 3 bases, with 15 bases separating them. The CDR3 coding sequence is TGCGCCAGCAGCTTGGAGTTCGGGGGTACTGACACTGAAGCTTTCTTT. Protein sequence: CASSLEFGGTDTEAFF.

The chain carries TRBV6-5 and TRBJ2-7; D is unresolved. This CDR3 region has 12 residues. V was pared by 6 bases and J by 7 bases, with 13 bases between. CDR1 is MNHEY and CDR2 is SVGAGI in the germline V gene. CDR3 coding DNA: TGTGCCAGCAGCTCCGTCCACTGGGAGCAGTACTTC. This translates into CASSSVHWEQYF.

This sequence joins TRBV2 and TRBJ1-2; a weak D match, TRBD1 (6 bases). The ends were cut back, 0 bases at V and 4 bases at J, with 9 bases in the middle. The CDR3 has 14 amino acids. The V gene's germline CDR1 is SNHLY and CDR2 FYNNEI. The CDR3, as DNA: TGTGCCAGCAGTGAAGCCGGGACACCCTATGGCTACACCTTC. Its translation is CASSEAGTPYGYTF.

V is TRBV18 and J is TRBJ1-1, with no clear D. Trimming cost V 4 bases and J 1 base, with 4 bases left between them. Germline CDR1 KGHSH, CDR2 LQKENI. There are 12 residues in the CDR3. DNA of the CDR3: TGTGCCAGCTCACAGCCGAACACTGAAGCTTTCTTT. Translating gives CASSQPNTEAFF.

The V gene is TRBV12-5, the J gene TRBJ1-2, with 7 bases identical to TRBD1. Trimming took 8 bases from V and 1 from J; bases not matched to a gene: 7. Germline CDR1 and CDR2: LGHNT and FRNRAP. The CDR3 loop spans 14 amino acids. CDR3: CASSLGDSNYGYTF. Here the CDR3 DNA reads TGTGCTAGTTCATTAGGGGACAGTAACTATGGCTACACCTTC.

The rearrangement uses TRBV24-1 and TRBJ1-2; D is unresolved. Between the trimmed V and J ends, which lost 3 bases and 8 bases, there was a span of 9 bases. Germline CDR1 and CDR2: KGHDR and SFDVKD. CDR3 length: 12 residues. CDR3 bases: TGTGCCACCAGTGATCCCGGGGAGGGCTACACCTTC. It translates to CATSDPGEGYTF.

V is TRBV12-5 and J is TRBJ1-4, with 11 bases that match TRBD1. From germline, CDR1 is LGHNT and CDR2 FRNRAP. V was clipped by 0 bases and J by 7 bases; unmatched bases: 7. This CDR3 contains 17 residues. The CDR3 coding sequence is TGTGCTAGTGGTTTGGTTTTCGGACAGGGGGCAGGTGAAAAACTGTTTTTT. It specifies CASGLVFGQGAGEKLFF.

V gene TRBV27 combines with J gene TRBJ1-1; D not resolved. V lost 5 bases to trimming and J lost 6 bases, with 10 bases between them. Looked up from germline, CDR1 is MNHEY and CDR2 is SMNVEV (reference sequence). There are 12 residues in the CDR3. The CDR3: CASSPWRAEAFF. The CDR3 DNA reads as TGTGCCAGCAGTCCCTGGAGGGCTGAAGCTTTCTTT.

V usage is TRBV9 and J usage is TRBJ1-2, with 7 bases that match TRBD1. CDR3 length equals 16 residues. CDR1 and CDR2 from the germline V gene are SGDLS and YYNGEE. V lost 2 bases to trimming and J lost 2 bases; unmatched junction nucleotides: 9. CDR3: CASSVRHTGENYGYTF. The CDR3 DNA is TGTGCCAGCAGCGTCCGACACACAGGGGAGAACTATGGCTACACCTTC.

CDR3 nucleotide sequence: TGTGCCAGCAGCCAAGATCCAGGCGTACAAGAGACCCAGTACTTC. This gives the protein CASSQDPGVQETQYF. This chain links TRBV3-1 (or the pseudogene TRBV3-2) with TRBJ2-5; D not certain. Germline loops: CDR1 LGHDT, CDR2 YNNKEL (reference sequence). The CDR3 extends over 15 amino acids. The germline V and J ends were trimmed by 0 bases and 2 bases, with 10 bases remaining between them.

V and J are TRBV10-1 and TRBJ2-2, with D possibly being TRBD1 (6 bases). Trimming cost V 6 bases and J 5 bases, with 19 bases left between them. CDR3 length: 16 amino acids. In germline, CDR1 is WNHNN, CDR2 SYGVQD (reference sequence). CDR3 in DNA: TGCGCCAGCAGCCCCGTAAGGGGTAGGGGGACCGGGGAGCTGTTTTTT. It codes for CASSPVRGRGTGELFF.

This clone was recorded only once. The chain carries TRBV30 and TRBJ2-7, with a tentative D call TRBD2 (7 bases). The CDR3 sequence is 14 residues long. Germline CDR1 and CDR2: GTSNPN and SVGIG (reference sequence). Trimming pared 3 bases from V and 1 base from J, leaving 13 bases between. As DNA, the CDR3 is TGTGCCTGGAGGGGAGGGGGGAGGTCCTACGAGCAGTACTTC. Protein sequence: CAWRGGGRSYEQYF. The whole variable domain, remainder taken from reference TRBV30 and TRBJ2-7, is SQTIHQWPATLVQPVGSPLSLECTVEGTSNPNLYWYRQAAGRGLQLLFYSVGIGQISSEVPQNLSASRPQDRQFILSSKKLLLSDSGFYLCAWRGGGRSYEQYFGPGTRLTVT.

This CDR3 reads CASRYREDSPYEQYF. The CDR3 region has the DNA TGTGCCAGCAGGTACCGTGAAGACAGCCCCTACGAGCAGTACTTC. The chain is built from TRBV21-1 and TRBJ2-7; the table calls TRBD1, which could not be checked here. TRBV21-1 is noted as a pseudogene. CDR3 length: 15 amino acids.

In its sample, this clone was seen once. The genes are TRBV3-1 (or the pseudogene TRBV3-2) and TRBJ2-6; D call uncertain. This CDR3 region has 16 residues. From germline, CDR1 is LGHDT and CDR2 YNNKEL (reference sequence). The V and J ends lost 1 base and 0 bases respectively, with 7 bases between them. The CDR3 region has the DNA TGTGCCAGCAGCCAAGGTTCGGTCTCTGGGGCCAACGTCCTGACTTTC. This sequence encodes CASSQGSVSGANVLTF.

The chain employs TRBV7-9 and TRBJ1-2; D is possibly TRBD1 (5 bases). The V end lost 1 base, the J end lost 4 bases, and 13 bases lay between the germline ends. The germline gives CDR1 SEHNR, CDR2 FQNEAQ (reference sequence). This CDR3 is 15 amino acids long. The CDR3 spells CASSLVDTGRYGYTF. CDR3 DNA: TGTGCCAGCAGCTTAGTGGATACAGGCCGCTATGGCTACACCTTC.